Shown below are 17 T cell receptor beta chains from a single sample sequenced in a study of cytomegalovirus exposure and HLA in healthy donors. The PCR employed 60 Vbeta primers together with 13 Jbeta primers. Sequencing was performed with immunoSEQ multiplex PCR; in TCRdb, only in-frame clones are kept and a portion is missing. In the table there are around 140,000 clones, roughly 9.6% of which are singletons. The sequenced sample was PBMCs. The receptors originated from a woman aged 40 to 49 in good health and CMV-seropositive.

This clone has more than one count but fewer than ten. V is TRBV10-3 and J is TRBJ2-1; D is possibly TRBD2 (5 bases). CDR1 and CDR2 from the germline V gene are ENHRY and SYGVKD. V was shortened by 6 bases and J by 0 bases, with 15 bases between the two germline ends. There are 16 residues in the CDR3. The chain's CDR3 is CAIRRPGISSYNEQFF. In DNA, the CDR3 is TGTGCCATCAGACGTCCGGGGATAAGCTCCTACAATGAGCAGTTCTTC.

V gene TRBV5-5 combines with J gene TRBJ2-5; 7 positions agree with TRBD2. With 3 bases clipped from V and 4 bases from J, the junction kept 3 bases outside the gene matches. This CDR3 is 13 amino acids long. Germline loops: CDR1 SGHKS, CDR2 YYEKEE (reference sequence). CDR3 in amino acids: CASSWGGGETQYF. The CDR3, as DNA: TGTGCCAGCAGCTGGGGCGGGGGAGAGACCCAGTACTTC.

The V gene is TRBV7-9, the J gene TRBJ1-2; perhaps TRBD1 as D (6 bases). The CDR3 spans 14 residues. V dropped 1 base and J dropped 8 bases, with 14 bases sitting between them. CDR1 and CDR2 (germline): SEHNR, FQNEAQ (reference sequence). CDR3 loop: CASSLVAGVGGYTF. CDR3 in DNA: TGTGCCAGCAGCTTAGTTGCAGGGGTTGGAGGCTACACCTTC.

The V call is TRBV11-3, the J call TRBJ2-1, with TRBD2 matching 8 bases. Trimming took 3 bases from V and 8 from J; bases not matched to a gene: 9. The germline gives CDR1 SGHNT, CDR2 YENEEA. This CDR3 has 15 residues. The CDR3 nucleotides read TGTGCCAGCAGCTTTCACGGGGGGGCCTTGGATGAGCAGTTCTTC. Protein sequence: CASSFHGGALDEQFF.

This chain connects TRBV14 to TRBJ2-5; the match to TRBD2 covers 14 bases. The CDR3 loop spans 20 amino acids. CDR1 and CDR2 (germline): SGHDN, FVKESK. V shed 5 bases and J 4 bases; nucleotides not matched to a gene: 18. CDR3 loop: CASSTHPGTSGGHRTETQYF. The CDR3 DNA is TGTGCCAGCAGCACCCATCCCGGGACTAGCGGGGGCCACAGGACAGAGACCCAGTACTTC.

The chain has TRBV5-1 and TRBJ2-3, with 9 bases fitting TRBD1. This CDR3 has 17 amino acids. The V gene's germline CDR1 is SGHRS and CDR2 YFSETQ. V trimming: 5 bases; J trimming: 2 bases; junction bases outside the gene matches: 12. DNA of the CDR3: TGCGCCAGCAGACGAAGTTCCGGGACAGGGAACACAGATACGCAGTATTTT. This codes for CASRRSSGTGNTDTQYF.

There are a few counts of this clone. The CDR3 DNA is TGTGCCAGCAGTAATGGCCACCAAGAGACCCAGTACTTC. This codes for CASSNGHQETQYF. The chain uses TRBV2 and TRBJ2-5; D is unclear. The CDR3 runs 13 residues. The germline V and J ends were trimmed by 5 bases and 0 bases, with 7 bases remaining between them. Germline V gene sequence: CDR1 SNHLY, CDR2 FYNNEI.

The sample holds a few counts of this clone. This rearrangement joins TRBV19 to TRBJ2-1; 8 bases match TRBD2. The CDR3 covers 14 residues. The trim removed 9 bases at V and 4 bases at J, leaving 8 bases unmatched. Germline CDR1 reads LNHDA; CDR2 reads SQIVND (reference sequence). The CDR3 reads CASRPGGLYNEQFF. As DNA, the CDR3 is TGTGCCAGCCGACCGGGGGGGCTTTACAATGAGCAGTTCTTC.

This clone was picked up a small number of times. V gene TRBV14 combines with J gene TRBJ1-1; 8 nucleotides line up with TRBD1. V was clipped by 5 bases and J by 4 bases; unmatched bases: 3. Germline V gene lookup returns CDR1 SGHDN and CDR2 FVKESK. The CDR3 has 13 residues. The CDR3 DNA is TGTGCCAGCAGCGTGGACAGGGCCACTGAAGCTTTCTTT. Translating gives CASSVDRATEAFF.

This chain connects TRBV5-8 to TRBJ2-1, with 9 bases identical to TRBD2. The CDR3 contains 14 residues. With 0 bases clipped from V and 9 bases from J, the junction kept 4 bases outside the gene matches. Germline CDR1 is SGHTS and CDR2 is YDEGEE. The CDR3 bases are TGTGCCAGCAGCTTGGTGCTAGCGGGGACTGAGCAGTTCTTC. Amino acid sequence: CASSLVLAGTEQFF.

The chain joins TRBV27 to TRBJ1-2; D remains ambiguous. This CDR3 region has 14 residues. V was clipped by 2 bases and J by 4 bases, with 11 bases between them. Germline V gives CDR1 MNHEY, CDR2 SMNVEV (reference sequence). The CDR3 reads CASSLTGISYGYTF. DNA of the CDR3: TGTGCCAGCAGTTTAACCGGGATATCCTATGGCTACACCTTC.

The V gene is TRBV5-1, the J gene TRBJ1-1, with D unclear. CDR3 length: 14 amino acids. Germline loops: CDR1 SGHRS, CDR2 YFSETQ. V gave up 0 bases and J gave up 1 base, with 7 bases separating them. CDR3 in DNA: TGCGCCAGCAGCTTGGGTACAGAGAACACTGAAGCTTTCTTT. This encodes CASSLGTENTEAFF.

The chain couples TRBV7-2 to TRBJ2-5; 8 nucleotides align to TRBD1. The CDR3 runs to 16 residues. Unmatched junction bases numbered 12, after V lost 4 bases and J lost 5 bases. Per the germline V gene, CDR1 is SGHTA and CDR2 is FQGNSA. The DNA of the CDR3 is TGTGCCAGCAGCTCCACCGGGACAGGCGGGCGGGAGACCCAGTACTTC. Protein sequence: CASSSTGTGGRETQYF. The full variable domain, with the rest looked up from reference TRBV7-2 and TRBJ2-5, is GAGVSQSPSNKVTEKGKDVELRCDPISGHTALYWYRQSLGQGLEFLIYFQGNSAPDKSGLPSDRFSAERTGGSVSTLTIQRTQQEDSAVYLCASSSTGTGGRETQYFGPGTRLLVL.

This clone was detected a few times. This chain links TRBV9 with TRBJ1-1; 10 nucleotides match TRBD1. CDR3 length: 14 residues. Trimming cost V 0 bases and J 6 bases; bases outside gene matches: 2. Germline V gene data show CDR1 as SGDLS and CDR2 as YYNGEE. The CDR3 loop reads CASSVGGQGSEAFF. For the CDR3, the DNA is TGTGCCAGCAGCGTAGGGGGACAGGGGTCTGAAGCTTTCTTT.

The chain joins TRBV6-4 to TRBJ2-3; TRBD2 agrees at 9 bases. There are 16 residues in the CDR3. V dropped 3 bases and J dropped 0; count of bases not matched to a gene: 4. Germline lookup yields CDR1 MRHNA and CDR2 SNTAGT. CDR3 amino acids: CASSEGAGGSTDTQYF. The CDR3 coding sequence is TGTGCCAGCAGTGAAGGAGCGGGGGGAAGCACAGATACGCAGTATTTT.

This clone showed up just a few times. The chain joins TRBV7-2 to TRBJ1-1; TRBD1 agrees at 9 bases. Unmatched junction bases numbered 4, after V lost 4 bases and J lost 4 bases. The CDR3 spans 14 residues. Germline CDR1 is SGHTA and CDR2 is FQGNSA. The CDR3 nucleotides are TGTGCCAGCAGCTCAGGACAGGGGAGCACTGAAGCTTTCTTT. It specifies CASSSGQGSTEAFF.

V usage is TRBV19 and J usage is TRBJ1-1; D possibly corresponds to TRBD1 (6 bases). CDR1 and CDR2 from the germline V gene are LNHDA and SQIVND (reference sequence). Trimming took off 3 bases at V and 0 bases at J, with 8 bases between the two ends. The CDR3 contains 14 residues. CDR3 in DNA: TGTGCCAGTAGTATTAGGGACATGAACACTGAAGCTTTCTTT. Protein sequence: CASSIRDMNTEAFF. Full variable domain (outside the CDR3, taken from reference TRBV19 and TRBJ1-1): DGGITQSPKYLFRKEGQNVTLSCEQNLNHDAMYWYRQDPGQGLRLIYYSQIVNDFQKGDIAEGYSVSREKKESFPLTVTSAQKNPTAFYLCASSIRDMNTEAFFGQGTRLTVV.